What follows describes a single T cell receptor (beta chain). What it binds is unknown. With sequencing, the targeted depth ranged from 1 in 200,000 to 1 in 1 million T cells. The assay was immunoSEQ multiplex PCR, and TCRdb's table has in-frame clones only and misses some. The sample lists over 120,000 clones, roughly 83% occurring once. This sample was taken from a study of cytotoxic CD8 clonotypes in ibrutinib-treated CLL. Overall study: Response samples were taken after a median about 12 months of treatment, range 6 to 36. Study-wide results and caveats: On treatment, the uncommon public clonotypes contracted or remained stable. Exceeding age-matched healthy donors, baseline clonality also tracked the counts of circulating CD8+ T cells.

Germline V gene lookup returns CDR1 SGHRS and CDR2 YFSETQ. There are 15 residues in the CDR3. V lost 0 bases and J 0 bases, leaving 10 bases between the germline ends. The source is a human donor with chronic lymphocytic leukemia. The sequences come from PBMCs, collected after 12 months of ibrutinib treatment. This sequence joins TRBV5-1 and TRBJ2-7; D may correspond to TRBD1 or TRBD2 (6 bases each). This CDR3 is CASSLVGGRSYEQYF. As DNA, the CDR3 is TGCGCCAGCAGCTTGGTTGGGGGGCGCTCCTACGAGCAGTACTTC.